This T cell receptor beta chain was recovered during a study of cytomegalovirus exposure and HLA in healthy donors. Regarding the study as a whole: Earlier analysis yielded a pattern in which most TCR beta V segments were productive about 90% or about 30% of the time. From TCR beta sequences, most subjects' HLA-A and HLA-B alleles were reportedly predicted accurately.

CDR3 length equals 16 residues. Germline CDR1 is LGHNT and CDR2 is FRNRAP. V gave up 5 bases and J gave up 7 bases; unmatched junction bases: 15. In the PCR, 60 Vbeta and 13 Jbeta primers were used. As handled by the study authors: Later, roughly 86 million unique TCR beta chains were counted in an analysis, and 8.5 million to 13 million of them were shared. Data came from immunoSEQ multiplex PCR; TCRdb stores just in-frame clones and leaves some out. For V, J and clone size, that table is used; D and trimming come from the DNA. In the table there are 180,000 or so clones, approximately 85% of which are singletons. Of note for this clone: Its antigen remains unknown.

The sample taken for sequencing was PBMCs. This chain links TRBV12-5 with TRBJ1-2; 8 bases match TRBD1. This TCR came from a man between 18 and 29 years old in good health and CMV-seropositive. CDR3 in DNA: TGTGCTAGTGGTCCAAGCCCGGGACAGGCTCTTCCTGGCTACACCTTC. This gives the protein CASGPSPGQALPGYTF.